The clone carrying this T cell receptor (beta chain) has at least ten counts. This sample was included in a study of early T cells in non-severe SARS-CoV-2 infection. On the study more broadly: Bulk RNA taken from unsorted whole blood was sequenced, leaving chains unpaired.

Germline CDR1 is SEHNR and CDR2 is FQNEAQ (reference sequence). There are 11 residues in the CDR3. Trimming took off 5 bases at V and 4 bases at J, with 4 bases between the two ends. Each CDR3 protein gets one entry after TCRdb re-called the 5' RACE reads with MiXCR. Found here are roughly 38,000 distinct CDR3 sequences, nearly 6% of them singletons; the top ten hold around 7.6%. The sequencing input was whole blood. The chain recombines TRBV7-9 with TRBJ2-3, with D uncertain. The TCR originated in an adult who was a healthcare worker with PCR-confirmed SARS-CoV-2 infection or an uninfected control (not recorded which). The CDR3 sequence is CASSPADTQYF. In nucleotides, the CDR3 is TGTGCCAGCAGCCCGGCAGATACGCAGTATTTT.